This T cell receptor (beta chain) was profiled in a study of long-term antiretroviral therapy in people with HIV. CDR3 length: 12 residues. V was clipped by 1 base and J by 4 bases, with 3 bases between them. CDR1 is LNHDA and CDR2 is SQIVND in the germline V gene (reference sequence). At survey level, the immunoSEQ assay was run in its v3.0 version. This table comes from immunoSEQ multiplex PCR, and its TCRdb copy is limited to in-frame clones, with some not included. The sample consists of 25,000 to 35,000 clones, almost 95% of them appearing once. The clonotype comes from a man in his fifties or sixties with HIV. The genes are TRBV19 and TRBJ2-3; D uncertain. Here the sequenced sample was unsorted PBMCs, taken approximately 7.1 years after starting antiretroviral therapy. The CDR3, as DNA: TGTGCCAGTAGTATAGGACCAGATACGCAGTATTTT. Amino acids: CASSIGPDTQYF.